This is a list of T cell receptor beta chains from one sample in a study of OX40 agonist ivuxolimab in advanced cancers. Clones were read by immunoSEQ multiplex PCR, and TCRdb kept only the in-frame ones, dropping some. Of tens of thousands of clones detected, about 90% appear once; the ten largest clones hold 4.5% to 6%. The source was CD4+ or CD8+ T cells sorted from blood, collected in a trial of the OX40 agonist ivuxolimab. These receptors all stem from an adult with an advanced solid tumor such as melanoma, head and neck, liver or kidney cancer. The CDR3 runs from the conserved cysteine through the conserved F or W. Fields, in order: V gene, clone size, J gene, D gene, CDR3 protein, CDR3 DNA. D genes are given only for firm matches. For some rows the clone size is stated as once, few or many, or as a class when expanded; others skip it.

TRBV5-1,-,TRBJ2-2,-,CASRYSPSRDTGELFF,TGCGCCAGCAGATATAGTCCTAGCCGAGACACCGGGGAGCTGTTTTTT
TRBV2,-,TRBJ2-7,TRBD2,CASSEAETSGAYEQYF,TGTGCCAGCAGTGAAGCCGAGACTAGCGGGGCCTACGAGCAGTACTTC
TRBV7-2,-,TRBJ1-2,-,CASSATWGGYTF,TGTGCCAGCAGCGCCACTTGGGGAGGCTACACCTTC
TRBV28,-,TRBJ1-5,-,CASRLTNQPQHF,TGTGCCAGCAGGTTAACGAATCAGCCCCAGCATTTT
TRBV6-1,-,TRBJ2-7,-,CASSEGQGTRLRGSYEQYF,TGTGCCAGCAGTGAAGGTCAAGGGACTCGGCTGCGAGGGTCCTACGAGCAGTACTTC
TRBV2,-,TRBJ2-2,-,CASSLGNTGELFF,TGTGCCAGCAGTCTGGGGAACACCGGGGAGCTGTTTTTT
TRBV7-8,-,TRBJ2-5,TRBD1,CASSFRTGVAETQYF,TGTGCCAGCAGCTTCCGGACAGGGGTGGCTGAGACCCAGTACTTC
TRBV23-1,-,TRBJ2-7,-,CASSQSPGHPHYEQYF,TGCGCCAGCAGTCAATCCCCCGGACACCCTCACTACGAGCAGTACTTC
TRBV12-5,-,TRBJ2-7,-,CASAPLINGEQYF,TGTGCTAGTGCCCCCCTCATAAATGGGGAGCAGTACTTC
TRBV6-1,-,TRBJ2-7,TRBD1,CASAPGQDPNEQYF,TGTGCCAGCGCACCGGGACAGGATCCTAACGAGCAGTACTTC
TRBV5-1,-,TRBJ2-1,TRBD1,CASSLGQGYNEQFF,TGCGCCAGCAGCTTGGGACAGGGCTACAATGAGCAGTTCTTC
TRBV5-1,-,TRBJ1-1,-,CASSLGSDRVGTEAFF,TGCGCCAGCAGTCTGGGGTCCGACAGAGTGGGGACTGAAGCTTTCTTT
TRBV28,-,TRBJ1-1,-,CASSPPFTEAFF,TGTGCCAGCAGTCCTCCGTTCACTGAAGCTTTCTTT
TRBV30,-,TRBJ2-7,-,CAFDREGYYEQYF,TGTGCCTTTGACAGGGAGGGGTACTACGAGCAGTACTTC
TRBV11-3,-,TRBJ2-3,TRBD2,CASSLTSGSTDTQYF,TGTGCCAGCAGCTTGACTAGCGGGAGTACAGATACGCAGTATTTT
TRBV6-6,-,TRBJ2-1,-,CASSYLNDNEQFF,TGTGCCAGCAGTTACCTCAATGACAATGAGCAGTTCTTC
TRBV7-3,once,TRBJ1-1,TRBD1,CASSAAGTGEEAFF,TGTGCCAGCAGCGCCGCCGGGACAGGGGAGGAAGCTTTCTTT
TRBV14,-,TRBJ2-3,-,CASSQVEQGTQYF,TGTGCCAGCAGCCAAGTAGAGCAGGGAACGCAGTATTTT
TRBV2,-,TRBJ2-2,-,CASTPWPGELFF,TGTGCCAGCACCCCGTGGCCCGGGGAGCTGTTTTTT
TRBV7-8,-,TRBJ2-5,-,CASSFRGRPDQYF,TGTGCCAGCAGCTTCAGGGGCCGACCGGACCAGTACTTC
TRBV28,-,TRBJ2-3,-,CASSEPPTDTQYF,TGTGCCAGCAGTGAGCCACCCACAGATACGCAGTATTTT
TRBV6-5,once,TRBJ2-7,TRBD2,CASSYSLAGVAYEQYF,TGTGCCAGCAGTTACTCGTTAGCGGGGGTCGCCTACGAGCAGTACTTC
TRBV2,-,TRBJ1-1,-,CASSDRRDTEAFF,TGTGCCAGCAGTGACAGGCGGGACACTGAAGCTTTCTTT
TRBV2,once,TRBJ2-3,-,CASTYSGAEWSQYF,TGTGCCAGCACCTACTCCGGGGCGGAGTGGTCGCAGTATTTT
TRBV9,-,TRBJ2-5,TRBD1,CASSVGVRTGEETQYF,TGTGCCAGCAGCGTAGGGGTCCGGACAGGAGAAGAGACCCAGTACTTC
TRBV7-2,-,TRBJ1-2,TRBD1,CASRGDRGRGYTF,TGTGCCAGCAGGGGGGACAGGGGCAGGGGCTACACCTTC
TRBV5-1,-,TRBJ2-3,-,CASSLDSGDTQYF,TGCGCCAGCAGCTTGGATTCTGGAGATACGCAGTATTTT
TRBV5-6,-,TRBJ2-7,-,CASSYTPSYEQYF,TGTGCCAGCAGCTATACTCCCTCCTACGAGCAGTACTTC
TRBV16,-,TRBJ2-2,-,CASSQLGGKNTGELFF,TGTGCCAGCAGCCAATTAGGAGGGAAGAACACCGGGGAGCTGTTTTTT
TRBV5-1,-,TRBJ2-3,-,CASSLGAGASTDTQYF,TGCGCCAGCAGCCTTGGTGCGGGGGCTAGCACAGATACGCAGTATTTT
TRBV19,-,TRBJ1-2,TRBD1,CASSTWDSSYYGYTF,TGTGCCAGTAGTACGTGGGACAGCTCCTATTATGGCTACACCTTC
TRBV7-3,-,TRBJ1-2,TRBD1,CASSLFQGAGGYTF,TGTGCCAGCAGCTTATTTCAGGGGGCTGGGGGCTACACCTTC
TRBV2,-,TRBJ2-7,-,CASSPDLFSNSYEQYF,TGTGCCAGCAGTCCCGACTTGTTCAGCAACTCCTACGAGCAGTACTTC
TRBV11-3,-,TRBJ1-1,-,CASSLDPANTEAFF,TGTGCCAGCAGCTTAGATCCCGCGAACACTGAAGCTTTCTTT
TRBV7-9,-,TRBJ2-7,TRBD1,CASSFGTGAFSYEQYF,TGTGCCAGCAGCTTCGGGACAGGGGCATTCTCCTACGAGCAGTACTTC
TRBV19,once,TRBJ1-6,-,CASHRSHSYNSPLHF,TGTGCCAGTCACAGGTCCCACTCCTATAATTCACCCCTCCACTTT
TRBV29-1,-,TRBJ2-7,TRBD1,CSVKITGGRRYEQYF,TGCAGCGTTAAAATTACAGGGGGGCGGCGCTACGAGCAGTACTTC
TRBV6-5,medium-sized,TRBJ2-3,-,CASSYSIGDTQYF,TGTGCCAGCAGTTACTCGATCGGAGATACGCAGTATTTT
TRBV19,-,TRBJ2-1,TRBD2,CASSMSAGGINEQFF,TGTGCCAGTAGTATGTCAGCGGGAGGGATTAATGAGCAGTTCTTC
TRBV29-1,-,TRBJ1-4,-,CSVGLWQGNEKLFF,TGCAGCGTTGGCTTATGGCAGGGAAATGAAAAACTGTTTTTT
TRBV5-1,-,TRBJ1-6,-,CASSLGQVNSPLHF,TGCGCCAGCAGCTTGGGACAGGTTAATTCACCCCTCCACTTT
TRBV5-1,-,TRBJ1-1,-,CASSLAFVDTEAFF,TGCGCCAGCAGCTTGGCGTTTGTCGACACTGAAGCTTTCTTT
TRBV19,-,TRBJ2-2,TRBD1,CASNIEGAGTGELFF,TGTGCCAGTAATATCGAGGGGGCGGGCACCGGGGAGCTGTTTTTT
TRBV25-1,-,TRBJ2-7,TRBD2,CASSEGGEQYF,TGTGCCAGCAGTGAGGGGGGGGAGCAGTACTTC
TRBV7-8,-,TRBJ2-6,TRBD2,CASSLRVSPSGRSSGANVLTF,TGTGCCAGCAGCTTACGGGTCAGCCCTAGCGGGAGGTCTTCTGGGGCCAACGTCCTGACTTTC
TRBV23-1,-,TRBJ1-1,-,CASTPVGGGDTEAFF,TGCGCCAGCACCCCCGTGGGAGGGGGGGACACTGAAGCTTTCTTT
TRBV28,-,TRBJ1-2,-,CASSFSGAHDYGYTF,TGTGCCAGCAGTTTCTCAGGGGCGCACGACTATGGCTACACCTTC
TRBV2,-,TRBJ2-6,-,CASSGTAVSGANVLTF,TGTGCCAGCAGTGGGACTGCAGTCTCTGGGGCCAACGTCCTGACTTTC
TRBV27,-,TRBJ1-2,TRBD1,CASSPRGLLYGYTF,TGTGCCAGCAGTCCCAGGGGGCTTCTGTATGGCTACACCTTC
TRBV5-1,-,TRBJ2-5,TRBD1,CASGTGSQETQYF,TGCGCCAGTGGGACAGGGAGTCAAGAGACCCAGTACTTC
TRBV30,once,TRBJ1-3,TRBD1,CAWRARDRGNTIYF,TGTGCCTGGAGAGCCCGGGACAGGGGTAACACCATATATTTT
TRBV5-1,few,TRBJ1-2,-,CASSLTGFGEYGYTF,TGCGCCAGCAGCTTGACAGGGTTCGGGGAGTATGGCTACACCTTC
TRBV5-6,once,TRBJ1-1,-,CASTSAGRYTEAFF,TGTGCCAGCACCTCCGCGGGCAGATACACTGAAGCTTTCTTT
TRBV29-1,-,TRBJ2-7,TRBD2,CSVLPGLAGRVQYF,TGCAGCGTCCTACCGGGACTAGCGGGACGGGTGCAGTACTTC